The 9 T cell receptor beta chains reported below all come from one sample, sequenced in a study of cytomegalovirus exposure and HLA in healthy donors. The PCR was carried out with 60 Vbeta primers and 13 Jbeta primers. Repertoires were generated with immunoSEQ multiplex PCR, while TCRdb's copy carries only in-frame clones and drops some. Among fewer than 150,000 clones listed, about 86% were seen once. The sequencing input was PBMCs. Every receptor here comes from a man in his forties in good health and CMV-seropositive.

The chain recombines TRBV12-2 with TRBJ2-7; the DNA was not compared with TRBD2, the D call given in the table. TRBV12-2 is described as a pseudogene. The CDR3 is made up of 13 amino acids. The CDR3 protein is CASWGGRVYEQYF. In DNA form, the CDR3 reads TGTGCAAGTTGGGGGGGGAGAGTGTACGAGCAGTACTTC.

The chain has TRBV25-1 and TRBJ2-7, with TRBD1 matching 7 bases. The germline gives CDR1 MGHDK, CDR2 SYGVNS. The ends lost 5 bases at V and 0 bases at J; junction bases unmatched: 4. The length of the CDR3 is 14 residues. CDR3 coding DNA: TGTGCCAGCAGTTCCGGGGACAGCTCCTACGAGCAGTACTTC. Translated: CASSSGDSSYEQYF.

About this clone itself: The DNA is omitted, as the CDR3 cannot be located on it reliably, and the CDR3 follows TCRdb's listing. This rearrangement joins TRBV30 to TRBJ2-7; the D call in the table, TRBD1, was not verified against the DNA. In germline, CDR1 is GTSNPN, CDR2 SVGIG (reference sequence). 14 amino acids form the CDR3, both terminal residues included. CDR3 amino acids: CARSVGSGAYEQYF.

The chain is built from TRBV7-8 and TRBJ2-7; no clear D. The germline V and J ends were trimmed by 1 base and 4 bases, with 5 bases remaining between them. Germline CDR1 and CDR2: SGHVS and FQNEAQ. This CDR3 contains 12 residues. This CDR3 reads CASSLGVYEQYF. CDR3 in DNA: TGTGCCAGCAGCTTAGGAGTATACGAGCAGTACTTC.

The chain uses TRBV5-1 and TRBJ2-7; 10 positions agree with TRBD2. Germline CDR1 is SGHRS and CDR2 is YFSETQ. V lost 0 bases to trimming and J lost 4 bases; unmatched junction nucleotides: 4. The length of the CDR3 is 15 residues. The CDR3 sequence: CASSLVAGGPYEQYF. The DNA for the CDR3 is TGCGCCAGCAGCTTGGTAGCGGGGGGACCTTACGAGCAGTACTTC.

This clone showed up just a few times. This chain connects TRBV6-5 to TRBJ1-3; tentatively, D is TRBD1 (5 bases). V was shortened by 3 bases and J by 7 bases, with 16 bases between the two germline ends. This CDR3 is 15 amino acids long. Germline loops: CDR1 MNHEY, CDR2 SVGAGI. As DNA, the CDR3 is TGTGCCAGCAGTTATATAGGAGGGGTGTCGAACACCATATATTTT. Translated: CASSYIGGVSNTIYF.

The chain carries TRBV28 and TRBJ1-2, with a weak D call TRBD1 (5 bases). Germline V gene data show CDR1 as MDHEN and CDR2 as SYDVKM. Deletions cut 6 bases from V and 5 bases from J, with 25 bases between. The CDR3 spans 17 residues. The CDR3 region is CASSSGTLVTAGYGYTF. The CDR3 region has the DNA TGTGCCAGCAGCTCCGGGACTCTAGTCACGGCGGGGTATGGCTACACCTTC.

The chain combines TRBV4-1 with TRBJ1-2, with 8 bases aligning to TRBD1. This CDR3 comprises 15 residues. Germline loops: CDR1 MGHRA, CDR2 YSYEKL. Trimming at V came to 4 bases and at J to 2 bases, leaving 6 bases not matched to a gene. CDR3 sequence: CASSPGDRTNYGYTF. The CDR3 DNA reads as TGCGCCAGCAGCCCAGGGGACAGGACAAACTATGGCTACACCTTC.

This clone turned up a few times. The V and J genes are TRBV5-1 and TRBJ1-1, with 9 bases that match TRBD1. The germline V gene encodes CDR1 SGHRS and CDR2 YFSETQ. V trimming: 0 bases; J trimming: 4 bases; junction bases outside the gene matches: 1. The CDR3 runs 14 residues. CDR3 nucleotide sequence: TGCGCCAGCAGCTTGGAGGGACAGGGCACTGAAGCTTTCTTT. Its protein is CASSLEGQGTEAFF. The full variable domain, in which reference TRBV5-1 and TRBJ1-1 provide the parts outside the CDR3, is KAGVTQTPRYLIKTRGQQVTLSCSPISGHRSVSWYQQTPGQGLQFLFEYFSETQRNKGNFPGRFSGRQFSNSRSEMNVSTLELGDSALYLCASSLEGQGTEAFFGQGTRLTVV.